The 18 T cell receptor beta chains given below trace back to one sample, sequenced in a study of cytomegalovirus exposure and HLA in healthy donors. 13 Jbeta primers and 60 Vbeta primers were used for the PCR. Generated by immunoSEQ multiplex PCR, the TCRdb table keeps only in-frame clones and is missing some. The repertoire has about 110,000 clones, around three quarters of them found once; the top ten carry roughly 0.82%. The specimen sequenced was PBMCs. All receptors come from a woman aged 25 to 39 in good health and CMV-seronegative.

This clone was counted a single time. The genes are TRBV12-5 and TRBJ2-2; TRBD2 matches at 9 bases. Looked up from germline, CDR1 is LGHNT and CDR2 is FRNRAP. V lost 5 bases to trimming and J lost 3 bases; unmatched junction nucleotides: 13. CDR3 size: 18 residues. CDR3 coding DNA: TGTGCTAGTGGTCCCCCTGGTGGCGGGAGGGTGTACACCGGGGAGCTGTTTTTT. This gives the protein CASGPPGGGRVYTGELFF.

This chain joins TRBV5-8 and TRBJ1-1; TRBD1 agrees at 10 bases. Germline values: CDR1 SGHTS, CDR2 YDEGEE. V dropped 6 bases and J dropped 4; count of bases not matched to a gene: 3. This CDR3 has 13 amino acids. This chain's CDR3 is CASTRDRGTEAFF. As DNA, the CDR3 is TGTGCCAGCACAAGGGACAGGGGCACTGAAGCTTTCTTT.

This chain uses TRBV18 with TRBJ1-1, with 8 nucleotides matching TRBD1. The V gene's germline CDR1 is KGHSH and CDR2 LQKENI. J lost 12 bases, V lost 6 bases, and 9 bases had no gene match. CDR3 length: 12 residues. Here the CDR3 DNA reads TGTGCCAGCTCCCCGGACAGGGCCATAACTTTCTTT. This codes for CASSPDRAITFF.

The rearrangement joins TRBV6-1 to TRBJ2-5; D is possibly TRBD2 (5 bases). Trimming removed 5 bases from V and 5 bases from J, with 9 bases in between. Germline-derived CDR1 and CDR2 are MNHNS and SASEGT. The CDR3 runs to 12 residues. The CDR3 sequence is CASSLEVETQYF. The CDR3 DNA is TGTGCCAGCAGTTTGGAGGTTGAGACCCAGTACTTC.

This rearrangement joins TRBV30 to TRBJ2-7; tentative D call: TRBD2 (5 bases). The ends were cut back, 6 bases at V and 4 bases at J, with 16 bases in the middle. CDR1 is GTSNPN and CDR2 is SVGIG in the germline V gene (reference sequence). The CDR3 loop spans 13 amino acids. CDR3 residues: CACTNRTLYEQYF. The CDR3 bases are TGTGCCTGTACGAATCGGACTCTTTACGAGCAGTACTTC.

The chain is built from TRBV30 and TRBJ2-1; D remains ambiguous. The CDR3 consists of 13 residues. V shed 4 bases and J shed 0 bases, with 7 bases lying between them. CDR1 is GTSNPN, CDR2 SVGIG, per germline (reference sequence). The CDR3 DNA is TGTGCCTGGATGTCCAGCTCCTACAATGAGCAGTTCTTC. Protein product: CAWMSSSYNEQFF.

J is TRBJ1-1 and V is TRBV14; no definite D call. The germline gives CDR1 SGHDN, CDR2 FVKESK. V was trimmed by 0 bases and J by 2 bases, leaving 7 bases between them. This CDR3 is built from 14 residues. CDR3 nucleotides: TGTGCCAGCAGCCAAGACAGAAGAAACACTGAAGCTTTCTTT. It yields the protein CASSQDRRNTEAFF.

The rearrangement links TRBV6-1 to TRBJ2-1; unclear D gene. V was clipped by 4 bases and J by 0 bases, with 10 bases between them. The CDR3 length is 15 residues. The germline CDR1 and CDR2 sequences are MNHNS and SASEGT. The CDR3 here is CASSVVRVSYNEQFF. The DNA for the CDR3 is TGTGCCAGCAGTGTGGTACGGGTCTCCTACAATGAGCAGTTCTTC.

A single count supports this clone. The CDR3 reads CASTETAIIGGYTF. In nucleotides, the CDR3 is TGTGCCAGCACCGAGACTGCCATAATCGGTGGCTACACCTTC. This rearrangement joins TRBV7-8 to TRBJ1-2; unclear D gene. V was cut by 7 bases and J by 7 bases, with 19 bases left in between. CDR3 length: 14 residues. Per the germline V gene, CDR1 is SGHVS and CDR2 is FQNEAQ.

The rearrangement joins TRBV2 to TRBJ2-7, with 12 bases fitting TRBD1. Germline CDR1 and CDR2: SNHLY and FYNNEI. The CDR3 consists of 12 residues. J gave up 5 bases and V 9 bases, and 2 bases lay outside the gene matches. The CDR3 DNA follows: TGTGCCAGAGGGACAGGGGGCCACGAGCAGTACTTC. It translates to CARGTGGHEQYF.

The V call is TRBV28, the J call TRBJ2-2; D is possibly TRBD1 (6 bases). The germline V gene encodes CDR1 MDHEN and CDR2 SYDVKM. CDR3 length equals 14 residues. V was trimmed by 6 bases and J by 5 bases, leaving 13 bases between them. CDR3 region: CASRRSGETGELFF. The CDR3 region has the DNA TGTGCCAGCAGACGTTCAGGGGAGACCGGGGAGCTGTTTTTT.

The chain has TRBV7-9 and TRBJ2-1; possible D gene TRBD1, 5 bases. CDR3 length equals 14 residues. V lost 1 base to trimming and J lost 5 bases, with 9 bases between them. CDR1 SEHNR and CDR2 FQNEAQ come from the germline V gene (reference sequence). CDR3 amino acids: CASSLVLQDNEQFF. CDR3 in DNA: TGTGCCAGCAGCTTAGTGTTACAGGACAATGAGCAGTTCTTC.

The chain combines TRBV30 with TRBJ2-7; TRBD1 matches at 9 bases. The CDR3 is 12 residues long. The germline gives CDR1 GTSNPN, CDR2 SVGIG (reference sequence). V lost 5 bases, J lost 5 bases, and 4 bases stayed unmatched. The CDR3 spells CAWGQGIHEQYF. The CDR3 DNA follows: TGTGCCTGGGGACAGGGGATCCACGAGCAGTACTTC.

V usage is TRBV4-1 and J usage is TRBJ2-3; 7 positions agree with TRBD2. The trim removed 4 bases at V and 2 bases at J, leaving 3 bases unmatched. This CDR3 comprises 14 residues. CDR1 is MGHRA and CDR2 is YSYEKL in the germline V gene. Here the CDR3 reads CASSPSGYTDTQYF. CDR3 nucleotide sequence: TGCGCCAGCAGCCCTAGCGGATACACAGATACGCAGTATTTT.

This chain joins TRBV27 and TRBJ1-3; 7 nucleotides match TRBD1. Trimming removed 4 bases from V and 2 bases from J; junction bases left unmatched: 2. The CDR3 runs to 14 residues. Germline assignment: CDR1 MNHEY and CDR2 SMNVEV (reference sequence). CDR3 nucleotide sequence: TGTGCCAGCAGTTCGACAGGGACTGGAAACACCATATATTTT. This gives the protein CASSSTGTGNTIYF.

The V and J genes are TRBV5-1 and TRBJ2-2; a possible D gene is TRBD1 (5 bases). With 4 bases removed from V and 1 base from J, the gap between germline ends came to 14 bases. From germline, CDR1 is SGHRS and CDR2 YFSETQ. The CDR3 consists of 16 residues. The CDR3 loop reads CASSLNVGQNTGELFF. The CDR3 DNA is TGCGCCAGCAGCCTGAACGTCGGACAGAACACCGGGGAGCTGTTTTTT.

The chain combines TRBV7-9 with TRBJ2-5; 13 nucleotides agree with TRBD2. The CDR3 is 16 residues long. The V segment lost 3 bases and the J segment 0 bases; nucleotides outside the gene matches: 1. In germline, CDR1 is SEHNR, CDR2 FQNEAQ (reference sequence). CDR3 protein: CASSLGLAGNQETQYF. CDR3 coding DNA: TGTGCCAGCAGCTTGGGACTAGCGGGAAACCAAGAGACCCAGTACTTC.

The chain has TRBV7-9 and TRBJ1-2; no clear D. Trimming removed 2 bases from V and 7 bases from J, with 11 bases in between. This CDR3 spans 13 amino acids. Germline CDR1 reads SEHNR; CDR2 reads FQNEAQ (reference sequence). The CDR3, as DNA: TGTGCCAGCAGCTTAAGTCAGGCAGGTGGCTACACCTTC. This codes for CASSLSQAGGYTF.